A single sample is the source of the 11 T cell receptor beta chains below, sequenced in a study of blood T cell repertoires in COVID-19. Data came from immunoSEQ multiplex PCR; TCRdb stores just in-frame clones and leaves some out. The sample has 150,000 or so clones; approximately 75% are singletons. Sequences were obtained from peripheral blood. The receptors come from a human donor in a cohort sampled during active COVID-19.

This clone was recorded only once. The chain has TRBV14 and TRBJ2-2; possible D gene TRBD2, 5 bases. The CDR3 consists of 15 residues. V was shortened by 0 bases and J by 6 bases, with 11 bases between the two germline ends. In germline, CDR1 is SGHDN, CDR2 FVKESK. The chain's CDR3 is CASSQDGSTPGELFF. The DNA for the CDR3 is TGTGCCAGCAGCCAAGATGGGAGTACCCCCGGGGAGCTGTTTTTT.

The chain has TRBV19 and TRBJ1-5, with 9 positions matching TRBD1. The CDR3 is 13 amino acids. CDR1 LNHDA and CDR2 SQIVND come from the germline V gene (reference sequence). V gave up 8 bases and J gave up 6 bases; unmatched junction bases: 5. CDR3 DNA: TGTGCCAGTGTGGGGACAGGGCTTCAGCCCCAGCATTTT. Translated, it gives CASVGTGLQPQHF.

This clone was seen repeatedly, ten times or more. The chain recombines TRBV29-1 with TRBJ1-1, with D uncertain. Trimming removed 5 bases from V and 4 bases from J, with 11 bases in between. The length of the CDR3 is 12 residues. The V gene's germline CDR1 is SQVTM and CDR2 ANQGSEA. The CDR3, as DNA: TGCAGCGTTCCCCCGGGAACCACTGAAGCTTTCTTT. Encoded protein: CSVPPGTTEAFF.

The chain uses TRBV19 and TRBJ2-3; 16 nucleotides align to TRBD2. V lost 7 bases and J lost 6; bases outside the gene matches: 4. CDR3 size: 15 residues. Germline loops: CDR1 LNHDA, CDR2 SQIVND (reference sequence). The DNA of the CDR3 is TGTGCCAGTACGGGACTAGCGGGGGGGATGGATACGCAGTATTTT. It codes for CASTGLAGGMDTQYF.

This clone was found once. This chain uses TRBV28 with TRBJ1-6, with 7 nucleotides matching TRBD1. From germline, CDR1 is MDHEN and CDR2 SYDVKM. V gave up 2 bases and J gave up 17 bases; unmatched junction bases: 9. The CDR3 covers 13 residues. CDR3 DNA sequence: TGTGCCAGCAGTTTAAAGACAGGGAACCCCATCCACTTT. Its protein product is CASSLKTGNPIHF.

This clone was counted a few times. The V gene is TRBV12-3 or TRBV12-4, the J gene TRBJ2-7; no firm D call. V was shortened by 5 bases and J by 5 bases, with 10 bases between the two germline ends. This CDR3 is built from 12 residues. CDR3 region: CASSPISHEQYF. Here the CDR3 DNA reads TGTGCCAGCAGTCCTATTTCCCACGAGCAGTACTTC.

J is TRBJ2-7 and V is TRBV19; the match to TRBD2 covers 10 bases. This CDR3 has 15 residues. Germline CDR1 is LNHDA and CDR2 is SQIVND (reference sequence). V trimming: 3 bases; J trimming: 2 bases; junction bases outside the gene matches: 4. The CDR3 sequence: CASSMWLAGAYEQYF. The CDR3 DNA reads TGTGCCAGTAGTATGTGGCTAGCGGGGGCCTACGAGCAGTACTTC.

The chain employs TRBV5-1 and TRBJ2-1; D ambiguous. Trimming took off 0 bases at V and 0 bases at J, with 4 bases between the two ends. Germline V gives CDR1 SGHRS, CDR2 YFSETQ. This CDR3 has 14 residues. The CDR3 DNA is TGCGCCAGCAGCTTGGCGAGCTCCTACAATGAGCAGTTCTTC. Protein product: CASSLASSYNEQFF. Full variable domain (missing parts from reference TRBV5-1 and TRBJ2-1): KAGVTQTPRYLIKTRGQQVTLSCSPISGHRSVSWYQQTPGQGLQFLFEYFSETQRNKGNFPGRFSGRQFSNSRSEMNVSTLELGDSALYLCASSLASSYNEQFFGPGTRLTVL.

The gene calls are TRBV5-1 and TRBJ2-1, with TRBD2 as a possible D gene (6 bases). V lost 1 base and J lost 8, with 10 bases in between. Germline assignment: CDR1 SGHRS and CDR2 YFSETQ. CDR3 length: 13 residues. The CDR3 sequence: CASSLREFYEQFF. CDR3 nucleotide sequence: TGCGCCAGCAGCTTGCGGGAGTTCTATGAGCAGTTCTTC.

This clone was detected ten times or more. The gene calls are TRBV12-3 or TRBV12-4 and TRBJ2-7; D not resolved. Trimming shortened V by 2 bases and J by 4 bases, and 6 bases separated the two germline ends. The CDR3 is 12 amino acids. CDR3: CASSLNKYEQYF. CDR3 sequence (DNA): TGTGCCAGCAGTTTAAACAAGTACGAGCAGTACTTC.

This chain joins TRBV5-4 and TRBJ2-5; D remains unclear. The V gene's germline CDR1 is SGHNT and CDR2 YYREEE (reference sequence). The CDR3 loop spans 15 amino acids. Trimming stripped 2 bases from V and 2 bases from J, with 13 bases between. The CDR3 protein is CASSLPQPGQETQYF. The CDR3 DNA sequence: TGTGCCAGCAGCTTACCTCAACCAGGACAAGAGACCCAGTACTTC.